This TCR beta chain was retrieved from a study of shared clonotypes between healthy human individuals. Assay execution proceeded at the deep level. Profiled with immunoSEQ multiplex PCR; TCRdb holds only in-frame clones, not every one. In the table there are millions of clones, 85% to 95% of which are singletons. V dropped 8 bases and J dropped 5; count of bases not matched to a gene: 11. The germline CDR1 and CDR2 sequences are SGHTA and FQGTGA. There are 16 residues in the CDR3. The CD4+ fraction was divided into a CD45RA+ naive subset and a CD45RA-negative memory subset. The sequenced material came from naive CD4+ T cells from PBMCs. The subset here: CD45RA+ positively selected. The rearrangement links TRBV7-3 to TRBJ2-2; 10 nucleotides match TRBD2. The TCR was taken from a young man in good health. Some clones in this sample may be carry-over from other donors' samples. CDR3 amino acids: CASGPRTSGVTGELFF. CDR3 nucleotide sequence: TGTGCCAGCGGCCCCCGGACTAGCGGAGTTACCGGGGAGCTGTTTTTT.